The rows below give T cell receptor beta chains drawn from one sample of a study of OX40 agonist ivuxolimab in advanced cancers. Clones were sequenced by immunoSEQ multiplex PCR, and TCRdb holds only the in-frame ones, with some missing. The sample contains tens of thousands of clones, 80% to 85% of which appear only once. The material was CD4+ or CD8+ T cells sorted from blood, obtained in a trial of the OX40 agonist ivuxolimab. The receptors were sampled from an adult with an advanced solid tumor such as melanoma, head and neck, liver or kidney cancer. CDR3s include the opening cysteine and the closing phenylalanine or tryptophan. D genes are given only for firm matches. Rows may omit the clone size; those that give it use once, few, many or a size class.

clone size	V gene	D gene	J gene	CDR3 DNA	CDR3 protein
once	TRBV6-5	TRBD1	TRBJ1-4	TGTGCCAGCAGTTACTCGCAGGGGGCTGAAAAACTGTTTTTT	CASSYSQGAEKLFF
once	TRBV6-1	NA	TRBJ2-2	TGTGCCAGCAGTGCCAGAGACAGCGCCTACACCGGGGAGCTGTTTTTT	CASSARDSAYTGELFF
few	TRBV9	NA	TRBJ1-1	TGTGCCAGCAGCGTAGCAGGGATGAACACTGAAGCTTTCTTT	CASSVAGMNTEAFF
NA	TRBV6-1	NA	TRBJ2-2	TGTGCCAGCAGTGATGACGGGGTCACCGGGGAGCTGTTTTTT	CASSDDGVTGELFF
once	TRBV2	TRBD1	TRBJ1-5	TGTGCCAGCACGATAGGGGGCGCGAATCAGCCCCAGCATTTT	CASTIGGANQPQHF
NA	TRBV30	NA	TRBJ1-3	TGTGCCTGGAGAATCCGAGCATCTGGAAACACCATATATTTT	CAWRIRASGNTIYF
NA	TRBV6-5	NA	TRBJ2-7	TGTGCCAGCACCCCCAGCGGGCTCCACTACGAGCAGTACTTC	CASTPSGLHYEQYF
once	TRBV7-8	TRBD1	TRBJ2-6	TGTGCTATACAGGGGGCGGTCTCTGGGGCCAACGTCCTGACTTTC	CAIQGAVSGANVLTF
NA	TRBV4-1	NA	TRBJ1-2	TGCGCCAGCAGCCAAGATTCGGAGGGGTTGAACTATGGCTACACCTTC	CASSQDSEGLNYGYTF
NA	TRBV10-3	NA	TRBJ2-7	TGTGCCATCAGTGAGACTTTGAGCTCCTACGAGCAGTACTTC	CAISETLSSYEQYF
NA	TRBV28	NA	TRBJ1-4	TGTGCCAGCAGTTTCCTTGGGTCTCCAACTAATGAAAAACTGTTTTTT	CASSFLGSPTNEKLFF
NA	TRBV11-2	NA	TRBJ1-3	TGTGCCAGCAGCTTCCCACAGTACCGCTCTGGAAACACCATATATTTT	CASSFPQYRSGNTIYF
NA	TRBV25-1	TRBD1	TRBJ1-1	TGTGCCAGCAGTTCAGGGGGACCGATGAACACTGAAGCTTTCTTT	CASSSGGPMNTEAFF
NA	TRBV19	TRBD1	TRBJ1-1	TGTGCTAGTAACCACCTCGGGACAGGGCCCAAGGCTGAAGCTTTCTTT	CASNHLGTGPKAEAFF